A selection of T cell receptor beta chains follows, all from one sample in a study of T-cell reconstitution after alpha-beta-depleted transplantation in children. Via MiXCR, TCRdb re-called the PCR reads, giving one row per CDR3 protein. The sample contains about 610,000 distinct CDR3 sequences, roughly a tenth of which appear only once. This specimen was PBMCs from the stem cell graft donor, taken from the stem cell graft. These receptors came from a human donor who donated a stem cell graft to a child with acute myeloid leukemia. CDR3s include the opening cysteine and the closing phenylalanine or tryptophan. Fields, in order: D gene, J gene, V gene, clone size, CDR3 protein, CDR3 DNA. The D gene is left open where the match is weak. Not all rows give a size; the values are once, few, many and, for expanded clones, a class.

TRBD1,TRBJ1-1,TRBV6-5,NA,CASRQGVTEAFF,TGTGCCAGCAGACAGGGGGTAACTGAAGCTTTCTTT
TRBD2,TRBJ2-1,TRBV10-3,NA,CAISGTSDDNEQFF,TGTGCCATCAGTGGGACTAGCGACGACAATGAGCAGTTCTTC
NA,TRBJ1-1,TRBV10-3,many,CAISDSDTEAFF,TGTGCCATCAGTGACTCGGACACGGAGGCTTTCTTT
NA,TRBJ2-1,TRBV5-4,few,CASSLKGGTINEQFF,TGTGCCAGCAGCTTGAAGGGCGGGACCATCAATGAGCAGTTCTTC
NA,TRBJ2-1,TRBV20-1,many,CSAGVGNNEQFF,TGCAGTGCTGGGGTGGGGAACAATGAGCAGTTCTTC
TRBD2,TRBJ2-3,TRBV28,few,CASSPTSAKRVDTQYF,TGTGCCAGCAGTCCCACTAGCGCAAAAAGGGTAGATACGCAGTATTTT
NA,TRBJ2-1,TRBV7-9,NA,CASSFGSNEQFF,TGTGCCAGCAGCTTTGGAAGTAATGAGCAGTTCTTC
TRBD1,TRBJ1-2,TRBV15,few,CATSRDLGQSYGYTF,TGTGCCACCAGCAGAGATCTGGGACAGTCCTATGGCTACACCTTC
NA,TRBJ2-7,TRBV9,NA,CASSSREPGEQYF,TGTGCCAGCAGCTCGAGGGAGCCGGGGGAGCAGTACTTC
NA,TRBJ2-3,TRBV7-8,NA,CASSPFEGSSTDTQYF,TGTGCCAGCAGCCCCTTTGAAGGCAGTAGCACAGATACGCAGTATTTT
NA,TRBJ2-2,TRBV20-1,few,CSAGRGELFF,TGCAGTGCGGGACGTGGGGAGCTGTTTTTT
NA,TRBJ2-5,TRBV20-1,NA,CSAISLADGYIETQYF,TGCAGTGCTATCTCTCTTGCGGACGGGTATATAGAGACCCAGTACTTC
TRBD2,TRBJ2-3,TRBV7-2,NA,CASSLALSGMSTDTQYF,TGTGCCAGCAGCTTAGCCCTTAGCGGGATGAGCACAGATACGCAGTATTTT
NA,TRBJ2-1,TRBV6-2/TRBV6-3,many,CASSSRARAQFEQFF,TGTGCCAGCAGTTCCCGGGCTCGGGCCCAATTTGAGCAGTTCTTC
NA,TRBJ2-1,TRBV10-3,NA,CAISYGPSYNEQFF,TGTGCCATCTCCTATGGACCTTCCTACAATGAGCAGTTCTTC
NA,TRBJ2-2,TRBV29-1,many,CSAGTFDTGELFF,TGCAGCGCCGGGACTTTCGACACCGGGGAGCTGTTTTTT
TRBD2,TRBJ2-1,TRBV7-8,many,CASSFLAGEYNEQFF,TGTGCCAGCAGCTTCCTAGCGGGAGAGTACAATGAGCAGTTCTTC
NA,TRBJ2-7,TRBV29-1,many,CSGLVRTASYEQYF,TGCAGCGGCCTAGTTCGGACTGCCTCCTACGAGCAGTACTTC
NA,TRBJ2-7,TRBV7-9,many,CASSLALGGRQAREQYF,TGTGCCAGCAGCTTAGCCCTGGGGGGGCGCCAAGCACGAGAGCAGTACTTC
TRBD1,TRBJ1-1,TRBV7-6,NA,CASSLKGAGTEAFF,TGTGCCAGCAGTCTTAAGGGGGCGGGCACTGAAGCTTTCTTT
TRBD2,TRBJ2-3,TRBV7-3,once,CASSAGTSRDTQYF,TGTGCCAGCAGCGCAGGGACTAGCCGCGATACGCAGTATTTT
NA,TRBJ1-5,TRBV12-3/TRBV12-4,few,CASSFLGLGQPQHF,TGTGCCAGCAGTTTTTTGGGTCTAGGGCAGCCCCAGCATTTT
TRBD1,TRBJ1-5,TRBV6-1,few,CASSMTGNNQPQHF,TGTGCCAGCAGCATGACAGGGAACAATCAGCCCCAGCATTTT
TRBD2,TRBJ2-7,TRBV19,NA,CASSIETSGRYEQYF,TGTGCCAGTAGTATCGAGACTAGCGGGAGATACGAGCAGTACTTC
NA,TRBJ2-3,TRBV10-3,few,CAIREGLIDTQYF,TGTGCCATCAGGGAGGGATTGATCGATACGCAGTATTTT
TRBD2,TRBJ2-7,TRBV3-1,NA,CASSQGTGGTREQYF,TGTGCCAGCAGCCAAGGCACGGGAGGGACTCGCGAGCAGTACTTC
NA,TRBJ2-3,TRBV13,few,CASSLGEPGPPFADTQYF,TGTGCCAGCAGCTTAGGGGAACCGGGACCCCCCTTCGCGGATACGCAGTATTTT
NA,TRBJ2-2,TRBV7-2,few,CASSLADRTLWNTGELFF,TGTGCCAGCAGCTTAGCGGACAGAACTCTTTGGAACACCGGGGAGCTGTTTTTT
NA,TRBJ2-1,TRBV28,few,CASSARGQSYNEQFF,TGTGCCAGCAGCGCCCGCGGACAGAGTTACAATGAGCAGTTCTTC
NA,TRBJ1-1,TRBV5-1,many,CASSLGTVLNTEAFF,TGCGCCAGCAGCTTGGGTACAGTTTTGAACACTGAAGCTTTCTTT
TRBD2,TRBJ2-1,TRBV5-1,few,CASSPMGLAGHNEQFF,TGCGCCAGCAGCCCGATGGGGCTAGCGGGCCACAATGAGCAGTTCTTC
TRBD1,TRBJ2-3,TRBV29-1,many,CSVRQGDTQYF,TGCAGCGTGAGACAGGGAGATACGCAGTATTTT
NA,TRBJ2-5,TRBV5-1,NA,CASSEKETQYF,TGCGCCAGCAGCGAAAAAGAGACCCAGTACTTC
TRBD2,TRBJ2-3,TRBV20-1,few,CSAWSPGLAGGLTDTQYF,TGCAGTGCATGGAGTCCGGGACTAGCGGGAGGGCTTACAGATACGCAGTATTTT
NA,TRBJ1-2,TRBV4-1,few,CASSQDEGGVRGYTF,TGCGCCAGCAGCCAAGATGAAGGGGGAGTAAGGGGCTACACCTTC
TRBD2,TRBJ2-3,TRBV18,few,CASSRRTSGRTDTQYF,TGTGCCAGCTCCCGGAGGACTAGCGGGAGAACAGATACGCAGTATTTT
TRBD2,TRBJ2-3,TRBV6-2/TRBV6-3,NA,CASSDRTSGSLDTQYF,TGTGCCAGCAGTGACAGGACTAGCGGGAGTCTCGATACGCAGTATTTT
NA,TRBJ1-1,TRBV29-1,many,CSGRTSITEAFF,TGCAGCGGAAGGACATCCATTACTGAAGCTTTCTTT
TRBD2,TRBJ2-1,TRBV20-1,many,CSAPRLAGGVGNEQFF,TGCAGTGCTCCTCGACTAGCGGGAGGGGTAGGCAATGAGCAGTTCTTC
NA,TRBJ2-1,TRBV27,many,CASSLSGRPNEQFF,TGTGCCAGCAGTTTATCGGGGAGACCCAATGAGCAGTTCTTC
NA,TRBJ2-4,TRBV7-2,few,CASSITVGAKNIQYF,TGTGCCAGCAGCATAACGGTCGGGGCCAAAAACATTCAGTACTTC
TRBD2,TRBJ2-1,TRBV29-1,few,CSVESVAGVGEQFF,TGCAGCGTTGAATCAGTAGCGGGAGTCGGTGAGCAGTTCTTC
NA,TRBJ2-2,TRBV12-3/TRBV12-4,many,CASRRDSTGELFF,TGTGCCAGCAGGAGGGACTCCACCGGGGAGCTGTTTTTT
NA,TRBJ2-6,TRBV12-3/TRBV12-4,few,CASSYRSGGSGANVLTF,TGTGCCAGCAGTTACAGGTCCGGCGGCTCTGGGGCCAACGTCCTGACTTTC
TRBD2,TRBJ2-5,TRBV27,many,CASSLWASGGGKTQYF,TGTGCCAGCAGTTTATGGGCTAGCGGAGGCGGGAAGACCCAGTACTTC
TRBD1,TRBJ2-7,TRBV5-1,NA,CASSRGTGTYEQYF,TGCGCCAGCAGCCGCGGGACAGGAACCTACGAGCAGTACTTC
NA,TRBJ1-1,TRBV11-1,few,CASSYPRLKGVANTEAFF,TGTGCCAGCAGCTACCCCAGACTCAAGGGTGTAGCGAACACTGAAGCTTTCTTT
TRBD2,TRBJ2-3,TRBV5-1,many,CASSFPRGVTDTQYF,TGCGCCAGCAGCTTCCCTCGGGGGGTCACAGATACGCAGTATTTT
TRBD2,TRBJ2-5,TRBV19,NA,CASSTNGLAVQETQYF,TGTGCCAGTAGTACTAACGGACTAGCGGTCCAAGAGACCCAGTACTTC
TRBD1,TRBJ2-7,TRBV18,few,CASSRNPTGQGYEQYF,TGTGCCAGCTCCCGAAATCCGACCGGACAGGGCTACGAGCAGTACTTC
TRBD2,TRBJ2-2,TRBV20-1,many,CSARDLRREPTGELFF,TGCAGTGCTAGAGATCTAAGGCGGGAGCCCACCGGGGAGCTGTTTTTT
NA,TRBJ2-1,TRBV14,few,CASSQNLVKAYNEQFF,TGTGCCAGCAGCCAAAATCTAGTTAAGGCATACAATGAGCAGTTCTTC
NA,TRBJ2-7,TRBV5-1,NA,CASSLIGTPSSYEQYF,TGCGCCAGCAGCTTGATCGGGACTCCCAGCTCCTACGAGCAGTACTTC
NA,TRBJ2-5,TRBV11-2,many,CASSLVPSIRTQYF,TGTGCCAGCAGCTTAGTCCCAAGCATACGGACCCAGTACTTC
TRBD1,TRBJ1-6,TRBV5-1,many,CASTHGDRGASPLHF,TGCGCCAGCACCCATGGGGACAGGGGCGCTTCACCCCTCCACTTT
TRBD2,TRBJ2-1,TRBV20-1,NA,CSASHASGSYNEQFF,TGCAGTGCTAGTCATGCTAGCGGCTCCTACAATGAGCAGTTCTTC
NA,TRBJ2-5,TRBV5-1,many,CASSLFLQETQYF,TGCGCCAGCAGCTTATTCCTTCAAGAGACCCAGTACTTC